The clone carrying this TCR beta chain came up once. These data belong to a study of cytomegalovirus exposure and HLA in healthy donors. The CDR3 consists of 16 residues. V was cut by 4 bases and J by 1 base, with 18 bases left in between. CDR1 and CDR2 (germline): SGHRS, YFSETQ. The repertoire was sequenced with immunoSEQ multiplex PCR; TCRdb's copy has only in-frame clones and lacks some. The table records fewer than 400,000 clones, roughly 86% of them present only once. Material: PBMCs. This chain uses TRBV5-1 with TRBJ2-7, with a weak D call TRBD1 (6 bases). The receptor comes from a man younger than 40 in good health and CMV-seronegative. This CDR3 is CASSPGWGRSSYEQYF. The CDR3, as DNA: TGCGCCAGCAGCCCCGGGTGGGGGCGGTCATCCTACGAGCAGTACTTC.